Presented here are 26 T cell receptor beta chains from one specimen sequenced in a study of cytomegalovirus exposure and HLA in healthy donors (dated by TCRdb to between 2016 and 2019). Libraries came from the immunoSEQ multiplex PCR assay. For the multiplex PCR, a mixture combining 60 forward primers for TCR Vbeta segments and 13 reverse primers for TCR Jbeta segments was used. Not all clones reach the TCRdb copy of this immuneACCESS table, which keeps in-frame sequences only. Checked studies attribute under half of the gap to unresolved V genes and leave the rest unexplained. For this sample the table gives about 170,000 clones, of which approximately 80% were detected only once. The ten largest account for approximately 2.4% of the sample. The material sequenced was PBMCs. Receptor source: a woman in her forties or fifties in good health and CMV-seronegative.

This clone was picked up a small number of times. This sequence joins TRBV7-9 and TRBJ1-6; 8 bases match TRBD1. The CDR3 consists of 14 residues. J gave up 9 bases and V 6 bases, and 7 bases lay outside the gene matches. CDR1 and CDR2 from the germline V gene are SEHNR and FQNEAQ (reference sequence). CDR3 coding DNA: TGTGCCAGCAGTCGGGATCAGGGGGCTTCACCCCTCCACTTT. This encodes CASSRDQGASPLHF. Supplemented by reference TRBV7-9 and TRBJ1-6, the full variable domain reads DTGVSQNPRHKITKRGQNVTFRCDPISEHNRLYWYRQTLGQGPEFLTYFQNEAQLEKSRLLSDRFSAERPKGSFSTLEIQRTEQGDSAMYLCASSRDQGASPLHFGNGTRLTVT.

The chain combines TRBV28 with TRBJ1-2, with D possibly TRBD1 on 5 matching bases. CDR3 size: 14 residues. V gave up 5 bases and J gave up 2 bases, with 12 bases separating them. Germline V lookup: CDR1 MDHEN, CDR2 SYDVKM. The DNA for the CDR3 is TGTGCCAGCAGTCCCGGGGGTCTAAACTATGGCTACACCTTC. Its protein product is CASSPGGLNYGYTF.

The sample holds a few counts of this clone. This chain links TRBV19 with TRBJ2-1; 9 positions match TRBD2. Germline-derived CDR1 and CDR2 are LNHDA and SQIVND (reference sequence). The V and J ends lost 1 base and 0 bases, in that order; junction bases with no gene match: 13. The CDR3 is 20 amino acids. CDR3 DNA sequence: TGTGCCAGTAGTATAGTTCTAGGACTAGCGTACTCTAGCTCCTACAATGAGCAGTTCTTC. It codes for CASSIVLGLAYSSSYNEQFF. Complete variable domain (other parts from reference TRBV19 and TRBJ2-1): DGGITQSPKYLFRKEGQNVTLSCEQNLNHDAMYWYRQDPGQGLRLIYYSQIVNDFQKGDIAEGYSVSREKKESFPLTVTSAQKNPTAFYLCASSIVLGLAYSSSYNEQFFGPGTRLTVL.

J is TRBJ2-1 and V is TRBV5-1; 12 nucleotides align to TRBD2. V shed 3 bases and J 4 bases; nucleotides not matched to a gene: 5. The CDR3 sequence is 16 residues long. In germline, CDR1 is SGHRS, CDR2 YFSETQ. For the CDR3, the DNA is TGCGCCAGCAGCTGGGAACTAGCGGGGGGATACAATGAGCAGTTCTTC. This gives the protein CASSWELAGGYNEQFF.

CDR3 sequence: CASSPGWLGTRPSYEQYF. The CDR3 DNA reads TGTGCCAGCAGTCCCGGTTGGCTCGGGACTAGACCTTCCTACGAGCAGTACTTC. The chain carries TRBV27 and TRBJ2-7, with TRBD2 matching over 8 bases. CDR3 length: 18 residues. Trimming removed 5 bases from V and 1 base from J; junction bases left unmatched: 16. Germline V CDR1 and CDR2: MNHEY, SMNVEV (reference sequence).

The J gene is TRBJ1-1, the V gene TRBV10-1; weak D call: TRBD1 (5 bases). Looked up from germline, CDR1 is WNHNN and CDR2 is SYGVQD (reference sequence). V shed 2 bases and J shed 4 bases, with 8 bases lying between them. CDR3 length equals 13 residues. The CDR3 sequence: CASSEDQGTEAFF. In DNA, the CDR3 is TGCGCCAGCAGTGAGGACCAGGGCACTGAAGCTTTCTTT.

The chain couples TRBV11-3 to TRBJ2-7, with D possibly TRBD1 on 7 matching bases. V was cut by 5 bases and J by 3 bases, with 17 bases left in between. The CDR3 runs 15 residues. Looked up from germline, CDR1 is SGHNT and CDR2 is YENEEA. CDR3 DNA sequence: TGTGCCAGCAGCAAGACAGGGTGGGGGGACTACGAGCAGTACTTC. This codes for CASSKTGWGDYEQYF.

This rearrangement joins TRBV5-1 to TRBJ1-1; D remains ambiguous. The CDR3 has 14 amino acids. CDR1 is SGHRS and CDR2 is YFSETQ in the germline V gene. The V gene lost 2 bases and the J gene lost 0 bases, with 8 bases spanning the gap. CDR3 sequence (DNA): TGCGCCAGCAGCTTATCATCATTGAACACTGAAGCTTTCTTT. This encodes CASSLSSLNTEAFF. The full variable domain, with the rest looked up from reference TRBV5-1 and TRBJ1-1, is KAGVTQTPRYLIKTRGQQVTLSCSPISGHRSVSWYQQTPGQGLQFLFEYFSETQRNKGNFPGRFSGRQFSNSRSEMNVSTLELGDSALYLCASSLSSLNTEAFFGQGTRLTVV.

The chain uses TRBV28 and TRBJ2-3, with TRBD2 identical over 9 bases. The CDR3 sequence is 16 residues long. With V trimmed by 4 bases and J by 3 bases, 8 bases remained unmatched. Germline CDR1 reads MDHEN; CDR2 reads SYDVKM. CDR3: CASSSPRSGGTDTQYF. The CDR3, as DNA: TGTGCCAGCAGTTCCCCGCGGAGCGGGGGGACAGATACGCAGTATTTT. The complete variable domain, with remaining parts taken from reference TRBV28 and TRBJ2-3, reads DVKVTQSSRYLVKRTGEKVFLECVQDMDHENMFWYRQDPGLGLRLIYFSYDVKMKEKGDIPEGYSVSREKKERFSLILESASTNQTSMYLCASSSPRSGGTDTQYFGPGTRLTVL.

This sequence joins TRBV4-3 and TRBJ2-5; 10 nucleotides agree with TRBD2. Germline CDR1 LGHNA, CDR2 YSLEER. The CDR3 totals 19 residues. The ends lost 0 bases at V and 4 bases at J; junction bases unmatched: 14. Here the CDR3 reads CASSQEGSLAGVNGETQYF. The CDR3 region has the DNA TGCGCCAGCAGCCAAGAAGGTTCTCTAGCGGGAGTGAATGGAGAGACCCAGTACTTC.

The chain uses TRBV5-6 and TRBJ2-5, with TRBD2 identical over 10 bases. The tail of the sequence fits TRBJ2-7 better, so the J call may be wrong. The CDR3 extends over 16 amino acids. Germline V CDR1 and CDR2: SGHDT, YYEEEE. This chain's CDR3 is CASSLPLAGANYEQYF. The DNA for the CDR3 is TGTGCCAGCAGCTTGCCTCTAGCGGGAGCGAACTACGAGCAGTACTTC.

The CDR3 bases are TGTGCCAGCAGTGAAGGAGTCTCGGGGTTACGAACGCAGTATTTT. This codes for CASSEGVSGLRTQYF. This sequence joins TRBV6-4 and TRBJ2-3; possibly TRBD2 for D (5 bases). Germline V CDR1 and CDR2: MRHNA, SNTAGT. This CDR3 region has 15 residues. V was shortened by 3 bases and J by 9 bases, with 19 bases between the two germline ends.

V usage is TRBV29-1 and J usage is TRBJ1-3; D remains unclear. Per germline, CDR1 SQVTM and CDR2 ANQGSEA. The CDR3 runs 14 residues. V was cut by 4 bases and J by 0 bases, with 10 bases left in between. The CDR3 nucleotides are TGCAGCGTTGCCGGGTTGAGCTCTGGAAACACCATATATTTT. This encodes CSVAGLSSGNTIYF.

In its sample, this clone was seen a few times. The rearrangement joins TRBV11-2 to TRBJ2-6; D gene uncertain. The CDR3 contains 15 residues. Trimming left V 7 bases short and J 0 bases short, with 10 bases between. Germline V gives CDR1 SGHAT, CDR2 FQNNGV. CDR3 coding DNA: TGTGCCAGCATCCGAGGTCGCTCTGGGGCCAACGTCCTGACTTTC. Its translation is CASIRGRSGANVLTF.

The V call is TRBV4-1, the J call TRBJ2-7; D might be TRBD2 (5 bases). The CDR3 covers 15 residues. Germline values: CDR1 MGHRA, CDR2 YSYEKL. Between the trimmed V and J ends, which lost 3 bases and 2 bases, there was a span of 14 bases. The DNA for the CDR3 is TGCGCCAGCAGCCAGGCGGACTTGACGGCCTACGAGCAGTACTTC. Translated: CASSQADLTAYEQYF.

The rearrangement joins TRBV28 to TRBJ1-4; a weak D match, TRBD1 (6 bases). Trimming stripped 6 bases from V and 3 bases from J, with 17 bases between. Per the germline V gene, CDR1 is MDHEN and CDR2 is SYDVKM. The CDR3 has 16 residues. In nucleotides, the CDR3 is TGTGCCAGCAGCCTTATAGACAGGTTTGCTAATGAAAAACTGTTTTTT. Translating gives CASSLIDRFANEKLFF.

The chain employs TRBV27 and TRBJ1-5; tentative D call: TRBD1 (5 bases). The germline V gene encodes CDR1 MNHEY and CDR2 SMNVEV (reference sequence). Trimming left V 1 base short and J 5 bases short, with 9 bases between. The CDR3 is 14 amino acids. The CDR3 bases are TGTGCCAGCAGTTTATTGGGGCAGCATCAGCCCCAGCATTTT. This encodes CASSLLGQHQPQHF.

V is TRBV19 and J is TRBJ1-6, with D possibly TRBD1 on 5 matching bases. V lost 5 bases, J lost 9 bases, and 14 bases lay in between. This CDR3 comprises 14 residues. Germline V gene sequence: CDR1 LNHDA, CDR2 SQIVND (reference sequence). CDR3 in amino acids: CASSSGTSGSPLHF. The CDR3 bases are TGTGCCAGTAGTTCCGGGACTTCGGGTTCACCCCTCCACTTT.

This clone has only a few counts. The genes are TRBV13 and TRBJ1-4; TRBD1 matches 7 bases. This CDR3 contains 15 residues. From germline, CDR1 is PRHDT and CDR2 FYEKMQ (reference sequence). With 2 bases clipped from V and 7 bases from J, the junction kept 7 bases outside the gene matches. Here the CDR3 reads CASSLSGTVGEKLFF. The CDR3 coding sequence is TGTGCCAGCAGCTTATCCGGGACAGTGGGTGAAAAACTGTTTTTT.

The V gene is TRBV4-3, the J gene TRBJ1-1, with TRBD1 matching 10 bases. The CDR3 length is 15 residues. The V segment lost 3 bases and the J segment 6 bases; nucleotides outside the gene matches: 7. Per the germline V gene, CDR1 is LGHNA and CDR2 is YSLEER. CDR3 coding DNA: TGCGCCAGCAGCCACTATGACAGGGGGCTCGCTGAAGCTTTCTTT. Amino acid sequence: CASSHYDRGLAEAFF.

J is TRBJ2-7 and V is TRBV6-1; the match to TRBD1 covers 7 bases. Per the germline V gene, CDR1 is MNHNS and CDR2 is SASEGT. The length of the CDR3 is 14 residues. Unmatched junction bases numbered 7, after V lost 6 bases and J lost 2 bases. The CDR3 here is CASRVQGRAYEQYF. The DNA for the CDR3 is TGTGCCAGCAGAGTACAGGGGCGAGCCTACGAGCAGTACTTC.

This clone was observed a handful of times. The chain employs TRBV19 and TRBJ2-7, with 13 bases identical to TRBD2. Germline CDR1 LNHDA, CDR2 SQIVND (reference sequence). The V segment lost 4 bases and the J segment 2 bases; nucleotides outside the gene matches: 2. The CDR3 spans 15 residues. In nucleotides, the CDR3 is TGTGCCAGTAGTAGAGGGACTAGCGGGGCCTACGAGCAGTACTTC. This encodes CASSRGTSGAYEQYF.

This chain connects TRBV25-1 to TRBJ1-1; D gene ambiguous. This CDR3 contains 16 residues. Germline V CDR1 and CDR2: MGHDK, SYGVNS. Trimming removed 8 bases at V and 3 bases at J, with 22 bases between. The CDR3 region is CASSIYRGARYTEAFF. CDR3 nucleotide sequence: TGTGCCAGCTCGATATACCGGGGAGCTCGGTACACTGAAGCTTTCTTT.

V and J are TRBV2 and TRBJ2-7; TRBD2 matches 9 bases. Germline CDR1 and CDR2: SNHLY and FYNNEI. This CDR3 region has 13 residues. The CDR3 here is CASGRTSPYEQYF. CDR3 coding DNA: TGTGCGAGCGGGAGGACATCCCCCTACGAGCAGTACTTC.

The rearrangement joins TRBV7-9 to TRBJ1-4; 10 bases line up with TRBD1. V lost 3 bases to trimming and J lost 7 bases; unmatched junction nucleotides: 5. The germline V gene encodes CDR1 SEHNR and CDR2 FQNEAQ (reference sequence). The CDR3 spans 15 residues. The CDR3 loop reads CASSFDRGRGEKLFF. CDR3 nucleotides: TGTGCCAGCAGCTTCGACAGGGGGCGCGGTGAAAAACTGTTTTTT.

This chain links TRBV6-1 with TRBJ2-1; 7 nucleotides agree with TRBD2. The CDR3 is 15 residues long. CDR1 is MNHNS, CDR2 SASEGT, per germline. V lost 6 bases and J lost 2; bases outside the gene matches: 7. The CDR3 spells CASSPGGGTYNEQFF. CDR3 DNA sequence: TGTGCCAGCAGCCCTGGGGGGGGGACCTACAATGAGCAGTTCTTC.